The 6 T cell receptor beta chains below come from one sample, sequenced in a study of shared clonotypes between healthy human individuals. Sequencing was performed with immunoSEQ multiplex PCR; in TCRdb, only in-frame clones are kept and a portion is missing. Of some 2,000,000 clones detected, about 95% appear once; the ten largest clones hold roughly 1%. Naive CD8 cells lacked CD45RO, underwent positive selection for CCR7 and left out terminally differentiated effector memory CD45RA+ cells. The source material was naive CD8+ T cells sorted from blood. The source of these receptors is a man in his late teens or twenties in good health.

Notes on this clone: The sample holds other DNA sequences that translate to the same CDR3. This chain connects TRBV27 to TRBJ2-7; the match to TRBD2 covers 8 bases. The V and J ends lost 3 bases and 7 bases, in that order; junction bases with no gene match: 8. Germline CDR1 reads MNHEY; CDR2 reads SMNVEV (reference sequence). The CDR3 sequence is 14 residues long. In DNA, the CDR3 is TGTGCCAGCAGTTTCGCGGGAGGCCCGGGTGAGCAGTACTTC. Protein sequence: CASSFAGGPGEQYF.

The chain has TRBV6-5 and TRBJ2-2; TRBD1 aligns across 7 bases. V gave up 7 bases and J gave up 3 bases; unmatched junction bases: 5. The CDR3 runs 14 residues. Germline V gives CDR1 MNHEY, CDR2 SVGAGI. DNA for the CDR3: TGTGCCAGCAAGCCAACAGGGGACACCGGGGAGCTGTTTTTT. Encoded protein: CASKPTGDTGELFF.

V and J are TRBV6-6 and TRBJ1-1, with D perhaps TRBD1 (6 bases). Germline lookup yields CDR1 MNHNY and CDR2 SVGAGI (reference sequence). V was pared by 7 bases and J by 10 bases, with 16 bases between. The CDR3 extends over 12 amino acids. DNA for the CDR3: TGTGCCAGCACCTTTACGGGACAATCAGCTTTCTTT. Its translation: CASTFTGQSAFF.

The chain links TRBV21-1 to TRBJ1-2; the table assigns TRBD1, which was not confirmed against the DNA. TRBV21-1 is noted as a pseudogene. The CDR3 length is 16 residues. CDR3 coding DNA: TGTGCCAGCAGCAAAAGGGGTAACATGGAAGACTATGGCTACACCTTC. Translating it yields CASSKRGNMEDYGYTF.

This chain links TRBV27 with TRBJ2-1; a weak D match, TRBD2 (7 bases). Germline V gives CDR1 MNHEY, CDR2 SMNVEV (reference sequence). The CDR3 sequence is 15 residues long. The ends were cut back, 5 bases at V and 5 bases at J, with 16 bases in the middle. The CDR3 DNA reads TGTGCCAGCAGTCTCTTCCGGGGGGCAAACAATGAGCAGTTCTTC. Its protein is CASSLFRGANNEQFF.

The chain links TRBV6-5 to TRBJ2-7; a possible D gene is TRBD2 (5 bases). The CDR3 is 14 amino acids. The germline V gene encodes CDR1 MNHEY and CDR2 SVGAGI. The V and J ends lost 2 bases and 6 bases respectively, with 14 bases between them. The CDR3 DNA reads TGTGCCAGCAGTTACACCGGGAACCCCACCGAGCAGTACTTC. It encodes CASSYTGNPTEQYF.